Included here is one T cell receptor beta chain sequence, with context. Its antigen is undetermined. UMIs and sample barcodes were carried by the TCR alpha and TCR beta cDNA libraries that 5'RACE produced using constant-segment primers. TCRdb re-analysed the 5' RACE reads in MiXCR, keeping a single row per CDR3 protein. The sample has a few hundred thousand distinct CDR3 sequences; about 15% are singletons. The data stem from a study of T-cell memory formation after mild COVID-19. Study-wide background: TCR clusters showed largely donor specificity.

Whole-study findings and limits: CD4+ contracting clones lay mainly in CM and EM, CD8+ ones in EMRA.

Trimming left V 4 bases short and J 4 bases short, with 18 bases between. The V gene's germline CDR1 is SGHTA and CDR2 FQGNSA. The CDR3 sequence is 16 residues long. Sequenced: PBMCs or a T cell subset sorted from them (not recorded which). The TCR sequence derives from a man between 18 and 29 years old who had mild COVID-19 (a few samples of this study predate the infection). Cell type and time point are not known. This sequence joins TRBV7-2 and TRBJ2-3; TRBD2 might be the D (6 bases). The CDR3 coding sequence is TGTGCCAGCAGCTCCCAAGGATCGGGGGAGCCAGATACGCAGTATTTT. Its translation is CASSSQGSGEPDTQYF.